This T cell receptor beta chain was identified during a study of low-dose radiotherapy and immunotherapy resistance in tumors (dated 2022 in TCRdb). For context, the study as a whole: Cohort 1 received 0.5 Gy per fraction every 2 weeks, with a prescribed total PTV dose of 6.5 Gy. The translational analysis covered eight patients: three from the first dose cohort and the first five from the second dose cohort. Starting on cycle 1 day 1, patients took 300 mg of aspirin by mouth once a day for four cycles. Cohort 2 received 1 Gy per fraction every two weeks, with a total of 13 Gy over 26 weeks. No randomization into treatment groups was done for the people taking part in the trial. Cyclophosphamide 200 mg/m2 was administered intravenously every two weeks, one day before each radiation and immunotherapy administration. Nivolumab was administered intravenously as a 240 mg flat dose every two weeks, and ipilimumab was administered intravenously at 1 mg/kg every six weeks.

Explained via the paper, the time point label denotes: after trial treatment. The treatment or condition label of this sample denotes: LDRT plus nivolumab, ipilimumab, low-dose cyclophosphamide and aspirin (RACIN trial). The donors came from RACIN, which was a single-arm phase I dose-escalation trial that paired nivolumab and ipilimumab with aspirin, low-dose cyclophosphamide and low-dose radiotherapy. Patients with advanced, TIL-negative solid tumors were considered eligible. Sequencing was performed on an Illumina HiSeq 2500. First-strand cDNA was synthesized using Superscript III and a set of TRAV- and TRBV-specific primers, so that both TCRalpha and TCRbeta chains were covered. A roughly 19-cycle PCR with Phusion amplified the TCRs, pairing a constant-region primer with the adapter that was attached to the V primers. The isolated mRNA was amplified using the MessageAmp II aRNA Amplification Kit, with in vitro transcription performed for around 16 hours at 37 degrees C. The Dynabeads mRNA DIRECT Purification Kit was used to isolate mRNA for TCR sequencing. Indexed Illumina adapters were added in a second roughly 26-cycle Phusion PCR, and the resulting products were purified with AMPure XP beads. The authors' pipeline ran thus. Custom Perl scripts pooled TCR sequences encoding the same protein, removed out-of-frame sequences and computed each clonotype's abundance. Any TCR sequence backed by just one read was left out of the analysis. The metrics used to describe the repertoires included Shannon entropy, Gini index, clonality, richness, and the frequency of TCRs shared between repertoires. TCRdb applied fastp at Q25 and MiXCR to the public reads, then kept only in-frame beta chains. One record per CDR3 amino acid sequence lists the most common genes and DNA. These V and J calls rely on TCRdb rather than the paper's analysis. The sample table contains 30,000 or so distinct CDR3 sequences; only one count was recorded for 45% to 55% of them. The ten most abundant clones make up around 5.4% of the sample.

The V and J ends are trimmed by 0 bases and 7 bases, leaving 9 bases between them. The cysteine opens and the phenylalanine closes a CDR3 of 13 amino acids. CDR3 DNA only is kept here, 39 bases in frame from base 1. CDR1 and CDR2, per the germline V gene, are SGHAT and FQNNGV. Many counts were recorded for this clonotype. It lacks a known antigen. One base away there is no much larger clone; base qualities are not given. The chain is assembled from TRBV11-2 and TRBJ1-1; the D gene is perhaps TRBD1, from 5 matching bases. The material sequenced was PBMCs, taken after low-dose radiotherapy plus immunotherapy. The receptor was isolated from a male donor with gallbladder cancer. The nucleotide sequence reads TGTGCCAGCAGCTTAGACAGGGCTCGTGAAGCTTTCTTT. Translated, this gives CASSLDRAREAFF.